This T cell receptor (beta chain) was retrieved from a study of PD-L1 blockade in urothelial cancer (TCRdb year 2017). A note on the overall study: Every patient began therapy in about 2014 and was given atezolizumab 1,200 mg intravenously every 3 weeks. About 90% of the roughly 29 patients were males with bladder-origin urothelial cancer, and 18 of 29 reported a prior smoking history. An ECOG performance status of 0 or 1 was recorded for the patients, and 0 to 3 prior chemotherapy regimens had been received by the patients. Blood samples were analyzed 3 weeks after the start of treatment (second dose) and 6 weeks after the start of treatment. Blood samples yielded a median of roughly 150,000 T cells and tens of thousands of unique TCRs, with median clonality around 0.083. Somatic, immune and clinical correlates of response to PD-L1 blockade with atezolizumab in urothelial cancer were the focus of an exploratory multi-omic analysis. TCR sequencing covered pretreatment tumor samples and matched, serially collected peripheral blood taken before and after atezolizumab treatment. Durable clinical benefit meant progression-free survival longer than 6 months, and TCR features were also tested against progression-free and overall survival. In the same patients, whole exome sequencing and RNA sequencing of pretreatment tumors were performed in addition to TCR sequencing. Durable clinical benefit was achieved by nine patients and was not achieved by 20 patients. Pretreatment blood TCR-seq was available for fewer than 30 patients, at least one posttreatment blood collection was obtained for about 24 patients, and tumor TCR-seq was available for about 24 patients. Summary of the overall study and its limitations: Among patients with durable benefit, tumor-associated TCR clones showed greater expansion in peripheral blood 3 weeks after treatment started (n = 22, p = 0.022). Improved progression-free and overall survival was found to be associated with pretreatment peripheral blood TCR clonality below the median. Small sample size (n of about 29) and many exploratory analyses mean the results are intended to be hypothesis-generating.

Synthetic TCR analog templates were spiked into each PCR so that absolute template abundance could be estimated from read counts. Using the immunoSEQ assay, TCRbeta CDR3 regions were amplified from genomic DNA with bias-controlled V and J gene primers. Sequencing of rearranged TCRbeta segments was performed at approximately 20X coverage. In the source study's methods: Sequencing errors were corrected by clustering, and CDR3s were annotated against IMGT so that V, D and J genes could be assigned. Out-of-frame and stop-codon sequences were excluded, and only productive TCRbeta rearrangements were used in downstream analyses. Clonality was computed as one minus Shannon entropy normalized by the log of the number of unique productive sequences. Clones differing between time points or between blood and tumor were identified using Fisher's exact test with Benjamini-Hochberg correction, with an adjusted p below 0.01 applied as the threshold. Imported from immuneACCESS, the table was reduced by TCRdb to in-frame sequences with V and J called. These copies leave out some clones; in studies compared against another copy, an unresolved V gene accounts for under half, and the cause of the remainder is not known. V and J calls and clone size follow that table, whereas D and trimming were derived from the DNA. The sample includes about 49,000 clones, with nearly 90% observed a single time. Of the sample, about 8% falls within the top ten clones.

A total of under 35 patients with locally advanced or metastatic urothelial carcinoma, treated at Memorial Sloan Kettering on a trial protocol, made up the cohort. Peripheral blood mononuclear cells were collected pretreatment and during treatment, with between 1 and 8 total time points obtained per patient. The Qiagen DNeasy Blood extraction kit was used to purify genomic DNA from total PBMCs and from tumor samples. PBMCs were collected pretreatment and during treatment, and were isolated and stored as previously described. Details on this clone: Its antigen is currently not known. There are no base qualities to consult, and no much larger clone falls within one base.

Specimen: PBMCs, collected around atezolizumab (anti-PD-L1) treatment. The clonotype originates from a man aged 60-69 years with urothelial cancer.

This receptor has the CDR3 CASSIEGPDRGGYYEQYF. The DNA sequence reads TGTGCCAGTAGTATTGAAGGGCCGGACAGGGGGGGGTACTACGAGCAGTACTTC. The rearranged segments are TRBV19 and TRBJ2-7, and 10 bases in between align with TRBD1. V ends up 3 bases short and J 3 bases short, with an unmatched junction base count of 14. As encoded in the germline V gene (reference sequence), CDR1 is LNHDA while CDR2 is SQIVND. Counted from cysteine to phenylalanine, this CDR3 has 18 amino acids. Only the CDR3 DNA is retained, 54 bases long and in frame from the first base.